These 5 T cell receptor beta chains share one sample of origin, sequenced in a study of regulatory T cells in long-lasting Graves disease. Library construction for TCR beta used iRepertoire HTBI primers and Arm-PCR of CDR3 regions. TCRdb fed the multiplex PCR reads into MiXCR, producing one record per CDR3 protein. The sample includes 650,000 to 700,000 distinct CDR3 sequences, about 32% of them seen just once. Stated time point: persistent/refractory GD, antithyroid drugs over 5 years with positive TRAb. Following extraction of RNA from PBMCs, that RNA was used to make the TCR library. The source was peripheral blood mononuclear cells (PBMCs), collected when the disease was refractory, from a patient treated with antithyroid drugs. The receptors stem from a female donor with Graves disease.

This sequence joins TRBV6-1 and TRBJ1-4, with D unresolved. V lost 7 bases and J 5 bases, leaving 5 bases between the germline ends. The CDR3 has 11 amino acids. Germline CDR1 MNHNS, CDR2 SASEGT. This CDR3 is CASTRNEKLFF. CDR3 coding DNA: TGTGCCAGCACCCGGAATGAAAAACTGTTTTTT.

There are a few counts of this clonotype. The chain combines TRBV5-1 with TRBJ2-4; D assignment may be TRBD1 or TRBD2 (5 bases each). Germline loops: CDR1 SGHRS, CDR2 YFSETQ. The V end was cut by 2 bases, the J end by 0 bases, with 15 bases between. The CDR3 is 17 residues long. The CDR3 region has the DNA TGCGCCAGCAGCTTAGGAGGTGGGGCCGTAGCCAAAAACATTCAGTACTTC. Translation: CASSLGGGAVAKNIQYF.

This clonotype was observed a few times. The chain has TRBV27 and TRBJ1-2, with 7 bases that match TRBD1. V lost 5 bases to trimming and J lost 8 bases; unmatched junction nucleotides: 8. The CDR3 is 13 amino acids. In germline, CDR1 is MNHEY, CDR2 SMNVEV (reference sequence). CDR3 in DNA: TGTGCCAGCAGTACGGGACAGATTCGAGGCTACACCTTC. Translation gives CASSTGQIRGYTF.

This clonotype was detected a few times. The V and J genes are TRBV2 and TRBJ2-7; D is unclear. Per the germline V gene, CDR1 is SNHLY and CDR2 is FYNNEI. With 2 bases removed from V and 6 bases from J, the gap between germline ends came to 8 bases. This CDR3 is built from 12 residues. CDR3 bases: TGTGCCAGCAGTGAATTAGGAATCGAGCAGTACTTC. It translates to CASSELGIEQYF.

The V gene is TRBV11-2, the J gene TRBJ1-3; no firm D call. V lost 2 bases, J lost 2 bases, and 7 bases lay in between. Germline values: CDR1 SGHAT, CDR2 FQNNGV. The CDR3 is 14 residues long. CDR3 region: CASSLTRTGNTIYF. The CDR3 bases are TGTGCCAGCAGCTTAACTAGGACTGGAAACACCATATATTTT.